The sequence of this TCR beta chain was determined in a study of cytomegalovirus exposure and HLA in healthy donors. Study-level points and caveats: Per a prior analysis, the majority of TCR beta V segments were productive roughly 90% or roughly 30% of the time.

As concerns this clone: Its antigen is undetermined.

The CDR3 covers 20 residues. J was trimmed by 2 bases and V by 4 bases; bases with no gene match: 18. In germline, CDR1 is SGDLS, CDR2 YYNGEE. PCR primers comprised 60 Vbeta and 13 Jbeta primers. Sequencing used immunoSEQ multiplex PCR; TCRdb keeps in-frame clones, though not all of them. The sample lists around 150,000 clones; more than 75% were seen once. V and J are TRBV9 and TRBJ2-3, with 11 bases matching TRBD2. The receptor was derived from a male donor in good health and CMV-seronegative. Material for sequencing was PBMCs. CDR3 sequence reads: CASSQGRGPRLAGFTDTQYF. The CDR3 DNA follows: TGTGCCAGCAGCCAAGGGCGGGGGCCCCGACTAGCGGGGTTCACAGATACGCAGTATTTT.